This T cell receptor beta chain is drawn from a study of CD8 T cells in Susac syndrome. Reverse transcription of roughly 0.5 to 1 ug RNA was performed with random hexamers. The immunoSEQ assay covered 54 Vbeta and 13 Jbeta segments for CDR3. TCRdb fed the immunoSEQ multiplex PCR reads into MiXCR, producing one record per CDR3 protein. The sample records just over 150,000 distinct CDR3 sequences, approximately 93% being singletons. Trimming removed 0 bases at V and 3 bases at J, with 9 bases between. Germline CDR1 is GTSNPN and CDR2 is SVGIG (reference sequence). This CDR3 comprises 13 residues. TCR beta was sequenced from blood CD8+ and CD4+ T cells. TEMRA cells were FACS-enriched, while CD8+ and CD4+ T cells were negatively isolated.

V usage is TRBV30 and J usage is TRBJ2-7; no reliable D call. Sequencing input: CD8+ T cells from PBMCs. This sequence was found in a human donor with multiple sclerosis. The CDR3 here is CAWSVRSDYEQYF. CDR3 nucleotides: TGTGCCTGGAGTGTACGTTCGGACTACGAGCAGTACTTC.